The source of this T cell receptor (beta chain) is a study of cytomegalovirus exposure and HLA in healthy donors. The overall study: It was reported in a later analysis that the 120 or so validation repertoires used the same platform as the approximately 620 first-cohort repertoires.

Germline CDR1 reads MNHNY; CDR2 reads SVGAGI (reference sequence). The length of the CDR3 is 14 residues. V shed 5 bases, J shed 6 bases, and the junction held 8 bases outside the gene matches. Libraries were prepared by immunoSEQ multiplex PCR; TCRdb keeps only in-frame clonotypes and omits some of them. Of 160,000 or so clones listed, 85% are singletons. The sequence was collected from a man aged 30 to 45 in good health and CMV-seropositive. The rearrangement links TRBV6-6 to TRBJ2-7, with TRBD2 matching over 9 bases. The sample taken for sequencing was PBMCs. The CDR3 region has the DNA TGTGCCAGCAGTACCCGCGGGGGGGCCGTCGAGCAGTACTTC. Translating gives CASSTRGGAVEQYF.